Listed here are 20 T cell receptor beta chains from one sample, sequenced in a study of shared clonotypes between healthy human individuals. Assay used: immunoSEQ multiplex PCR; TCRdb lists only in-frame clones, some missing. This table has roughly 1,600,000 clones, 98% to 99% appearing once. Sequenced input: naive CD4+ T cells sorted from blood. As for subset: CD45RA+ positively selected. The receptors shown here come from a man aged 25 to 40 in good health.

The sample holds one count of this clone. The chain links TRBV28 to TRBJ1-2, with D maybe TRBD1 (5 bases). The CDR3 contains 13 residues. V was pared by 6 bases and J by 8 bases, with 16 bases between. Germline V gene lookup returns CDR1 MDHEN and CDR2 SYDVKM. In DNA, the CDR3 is TGTGCCAGCAGCCAAATAGGGGCGGGCGGCTACACCTTC. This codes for CASSQIGAGGYTF.

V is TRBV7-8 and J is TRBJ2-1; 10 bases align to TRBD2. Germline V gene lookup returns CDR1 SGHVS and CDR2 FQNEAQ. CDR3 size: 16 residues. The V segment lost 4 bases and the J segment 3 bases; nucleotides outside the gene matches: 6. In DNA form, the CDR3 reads TGTGCCAGCAGCTCAGAGCGGGAGGGCCTCTACAATGAGCAGTTCTTC. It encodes CASSSEREGLYNEQFF.

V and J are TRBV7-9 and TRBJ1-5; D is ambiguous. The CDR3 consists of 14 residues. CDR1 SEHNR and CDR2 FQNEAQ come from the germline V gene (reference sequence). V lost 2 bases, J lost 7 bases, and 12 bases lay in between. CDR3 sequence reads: CASSLLGGSQPQHF. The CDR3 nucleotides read TGTGCCAGCAGCTTACTCGGCGGATCGCAGCCCCAGCATTTT.

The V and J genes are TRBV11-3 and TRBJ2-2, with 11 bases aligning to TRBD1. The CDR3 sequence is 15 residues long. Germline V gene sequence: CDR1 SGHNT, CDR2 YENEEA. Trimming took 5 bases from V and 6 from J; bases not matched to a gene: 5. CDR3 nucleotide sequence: TGTGCCAGCAGCAAGGGACAGGGGGTCTCCGGGGAGCTGTTTTTT. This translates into CASSKGQGVSGELFF.

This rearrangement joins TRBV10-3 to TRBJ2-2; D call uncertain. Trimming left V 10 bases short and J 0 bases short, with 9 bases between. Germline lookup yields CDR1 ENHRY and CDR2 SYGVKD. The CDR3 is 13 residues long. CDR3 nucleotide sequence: TGTGCCAGCCAGGTTGCGAACACCGGGGAGCTGTTTTTT. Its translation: CASQVANTGELFF.

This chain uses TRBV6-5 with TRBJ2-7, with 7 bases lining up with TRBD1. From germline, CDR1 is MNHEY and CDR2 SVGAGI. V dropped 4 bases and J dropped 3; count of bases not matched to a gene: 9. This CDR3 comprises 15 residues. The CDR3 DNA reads TGTGCCAGCAGTTCCCTCACAGGGGCTGTCTACGAGCAGTACTTC. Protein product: CASSSLTGAVYEQYF.

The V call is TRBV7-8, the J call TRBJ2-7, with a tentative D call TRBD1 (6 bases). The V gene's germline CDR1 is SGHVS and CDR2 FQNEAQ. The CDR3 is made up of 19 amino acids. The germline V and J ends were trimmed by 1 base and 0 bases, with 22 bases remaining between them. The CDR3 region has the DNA TGTGCCAGCAGCTTAGTTGACGGCTGGGGGCCGCAAAGCTCCTACGAGCAGTACTTC. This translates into CASSLVDGWGPQSSYEQYF.

The CDR3 DNA reads TGTGCCAGCAGCCTACGGGAGGTAGAGACCCAGTACTTC. Amino acid sequence: CASSLREVETQYF. The V and J genes are TRBV11-3 and TRBJ2-5, with 7 nucleotides matching TRBD2. Germline assignment: CDR1 SGHNT and CDR2 YENEEA. The CDR3 has 13 residues. V was clipped by 5 bases and J by 4 bases; unmatched bases: 4.

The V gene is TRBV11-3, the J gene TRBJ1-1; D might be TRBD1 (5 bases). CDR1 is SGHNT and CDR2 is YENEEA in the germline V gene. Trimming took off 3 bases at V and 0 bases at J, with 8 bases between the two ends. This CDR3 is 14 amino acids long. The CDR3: CASSFDSVNTEAFF. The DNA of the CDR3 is TGTGCCAGCAGCTTTGACAGTGTGAACACTGAAGCTTTCTTT.

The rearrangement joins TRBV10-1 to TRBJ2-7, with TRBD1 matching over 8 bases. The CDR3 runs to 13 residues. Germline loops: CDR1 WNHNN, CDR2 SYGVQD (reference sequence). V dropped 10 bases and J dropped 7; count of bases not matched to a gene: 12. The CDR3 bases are TGCGCCACCGGACCCCAGGGGACAGGAGAGCAGTACTTC. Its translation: CATGPQGTGEQYF.

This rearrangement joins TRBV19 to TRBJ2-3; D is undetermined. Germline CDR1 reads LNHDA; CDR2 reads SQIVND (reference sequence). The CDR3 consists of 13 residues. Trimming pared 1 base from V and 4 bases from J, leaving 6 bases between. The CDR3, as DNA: TGTGCCAGTAGTATAGTTGGGGCAGATACGCAGTATTTT. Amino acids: CASSIVGADTQYF.

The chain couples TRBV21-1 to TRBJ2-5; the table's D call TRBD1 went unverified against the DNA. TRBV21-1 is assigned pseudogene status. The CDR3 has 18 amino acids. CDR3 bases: TGTGCCAGCAGCAAAACGAAACAGGCAACCGCGTACCAAGAGACCCAGTACTTC. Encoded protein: CASSKTKQATAYQETQYF.

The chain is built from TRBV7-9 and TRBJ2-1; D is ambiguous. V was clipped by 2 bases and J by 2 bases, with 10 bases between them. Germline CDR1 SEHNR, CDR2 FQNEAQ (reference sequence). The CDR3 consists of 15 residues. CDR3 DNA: TGTGCCAGCAGCTTATTGGGCGGTACCTACAATGAGCAGTTCTTC. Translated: CASSLLGGTYNEQFF. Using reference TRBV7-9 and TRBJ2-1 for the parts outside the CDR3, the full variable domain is DTGVSQNPRHKITKRGQNVTFRCDPISEHNRLYWYRQTLGQGPEFLTYFQNEAQLEKSRLLSDRFSAERPKGSFSTLEIQRTEQGDSAMYLCASSLLGGTYNEQFFGPGTRLTVL.

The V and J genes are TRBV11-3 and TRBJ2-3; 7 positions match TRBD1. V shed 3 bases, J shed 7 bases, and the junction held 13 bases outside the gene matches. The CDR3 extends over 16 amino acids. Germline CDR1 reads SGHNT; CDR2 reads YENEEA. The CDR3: CASSFTVGQSANTQYF. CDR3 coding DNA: TGTGCCAGCAGCTTTACTGTGGGACAGAGCGCAAATACGCAGTATTTT.

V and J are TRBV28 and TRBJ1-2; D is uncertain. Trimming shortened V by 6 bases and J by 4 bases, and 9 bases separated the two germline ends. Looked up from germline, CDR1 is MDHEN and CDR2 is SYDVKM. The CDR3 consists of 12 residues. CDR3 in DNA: TGTGCCAGCAGCCCCGGATTCTATGGCTACACCTTC. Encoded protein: CASSPGFYGYTF.

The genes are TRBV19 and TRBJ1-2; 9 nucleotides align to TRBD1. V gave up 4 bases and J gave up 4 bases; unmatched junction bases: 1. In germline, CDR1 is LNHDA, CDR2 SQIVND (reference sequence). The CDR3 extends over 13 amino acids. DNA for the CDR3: TGTGCCAGTAGTAAGGACAGGGGCTATGGCTACACCTTC. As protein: CASSKDRGYGYTF.

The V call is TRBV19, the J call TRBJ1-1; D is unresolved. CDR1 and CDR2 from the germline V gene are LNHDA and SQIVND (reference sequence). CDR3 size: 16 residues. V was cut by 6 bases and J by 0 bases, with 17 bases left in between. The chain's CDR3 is CASSREGRGMNTEAFF. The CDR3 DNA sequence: TGTGCCAGTAGCCGTGAAGGGAGAGGAATGAACACTGAAGCTTTCTTT.

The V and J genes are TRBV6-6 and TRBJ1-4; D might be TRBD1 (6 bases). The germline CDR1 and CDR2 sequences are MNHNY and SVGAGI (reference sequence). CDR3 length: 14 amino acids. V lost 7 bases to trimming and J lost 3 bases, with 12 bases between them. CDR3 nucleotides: TGTGCCAGCACCAACGGGGGCTCTAATGAAAAACTGTTTTTT. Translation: CASTNGGSNEKLFF.

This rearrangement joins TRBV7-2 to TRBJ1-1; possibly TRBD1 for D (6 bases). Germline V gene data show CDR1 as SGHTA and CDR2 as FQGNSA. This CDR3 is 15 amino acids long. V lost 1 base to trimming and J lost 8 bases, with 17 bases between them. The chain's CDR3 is CASSLVQGSSVEAFF. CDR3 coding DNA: TGTGCCAGCAGCTTAGTCCAGGGGTCGTCGGTCGAAGCTTTCTTT.

CDR3 in amino acids: CASSPFILNTGELFF. DNA of the CDR3: TGTGCCAGCAGTCCCTTCATCTTGAACACCGGGGAGCTGTTTTTT. The J gene is TRBJ2-2, the V gene TRBV28; D remains ambiguous. Germline-derived CDR1 and CDR2 are MDHEN and SYDVKM. This CDR3 contains 15 residues. Trimming stripped 5 bases from V and 1 base from J, with 11 bases between. Together with reference TRBV28 and TRBJ2-2, the CDR3 gives the full variable domain: DVKVTQSSRYLVKRTGEKVFLECVQDMDHENMFWYRQDPGLGLRLIYFSYDVKMKEKGDIPEGYSVSREKKERFSLILESASTNQTSMYLCASSPFILNTGELFFGEGSRLTVL.